The clone carrying this TCR beta chain was detected a few times. The CDR3 has 17 residues. CDR1 is LNHDA and CDR2 is SQIVND in the germline V gene (reference sequence). The V gene end was trimmed by 6 bases and the J gene end by 10 bases; junction bases not matched to a gene: 19. The data stem from a study of cytomegalovirus exposure and HLA in healthy donors. Primers for the PCR totalled 60 Vbeta and 13 Jbeta. The method was immunoSEQ multiplex PCR; TCRdb's version includes in-frame clones alone and lacks a portion of them. The sample includes 150,000 to 200,000 clones, about 74% of them seen just once.

The TCR comes from a male donor in good health and CMV-seronegative. The chain carries TRBV19 and TRBJ2-1, with 9 bases aligning to TRBD2. The specimen was PBMCs. CDR3 nucleotide sequence: TGTGCCAGTAGGGGCTCCTGGCGGGAGGGTCGTAGGGAGGAGCAGTTCTTC. This encodes CASRGSWREGRREEQFF.